One sample yielded the 29 T cell receptor beta chains listed below, sequenced in a study of cytomegalovirus exposure and HLA in healthy donors (dated by TCRdb to the late 2010s). The library was built by means of the immunoSEQ multiplex PCR assay. A mixture of 60 forward primers for TCR Vbeta segments and 13 reverse primers for TCR Jbeta segments was used in the multiplex PCR. Here the immuneACCESS table is served through TCRdb, limited to in-frame sequences with V and J called. Missing clones are a known gap in these copies; in checked studies unresolved V genes cover under half, and the rest lacks a known reason. This sample has about 130,000 clones in its table, and less than 85% of those were observed once. The leading ten clones occupy 4.3% of the sample. The specimen was PBMCs. These receptors originate from a man aged 18-30 years in good health and CMV-seropositive.

The chain combines TRBV27 with TRBJ2-7; D may be TRBD2 (6 bases). V shed 2 bases and J shed 3 bases, with 8 bases lying between them. Per germline, CDR1 MNHEY and CDR2 SMNVEV (reference sequence). This CDR3 is 13 amino acids long. The CDR3 loop is CASSLAGLYEQYF. The CDR3 region has the DNA TGTGCCAGCAGTTTAGCGGGGCTCTACGAGCAGTACTTC.

V gene TRBV7-6 combines with J gene TRBJ2-3, with 8 bases lining up with TRBD2. Germline V gene lookup returns CDR1 SGHVS and CDR2 FNYEAQ. Unmatched junction bases numbered 3, after V lost 2 bases and J lost 2 bases. The CDR3 covers 15 residues. For the CDR3, the DNA is TGTGCCAGCAGCTTAATGCGGGGGGCCACAGATACGCAGTATTTT. Translation: CASSLMRGATDTQYF.

This chain links TRBV28 with TRBJ1-6; 7 bases agree with TRBD1. This CDR3 is built from 14 residues. Germline V gene lookup returns CDR1 MDHEN and CDR2 SYDVKM. V gave up 2 bases and J gave up 5 bases; unmatched junction bases: 0. For the CDR3, the DNA is TGTGCCAGCAGTTTACAGGGGGATAATTCACCCCTCCACTTT. This codes for CASSLQGDNSPLHF.

J is TRBJ1-5 and V is TRBV5-6; D might be TRBD1 (5 bases). The CDR3 consists of 14 residues. Germline V gives CDR1 SGHDT, CDR2 YYEEEE. Deletions cut 5 bases from V and 6 bases from J, with 15 bases between. CDR3 sequence (DNA): TGTGCCAGCAGTTTTCCGGGGGGTGGTCAGCCCCAGCATTTT. The encoded protein is CASSFPGGGQPQHF.

This clone was seen once. This sequence joins TRBV28 and TRBJ1-2, with D tentatively TRBD1 (6 bases). CDR1 is MDHEN and CDR2 is SYDVKM in the germline V gene. This CDR3 has 15 amino acids. V was pared by 8 bases and J by 2 bases, with 18 bases between. This CDR3 reads CASGGGGEGNYGYTF. The CDR3 DNA is TGTGCCAGCGGGGGAGGGGGGGAAGGGAACTATGGCTACACCTTC.

This chain links TRBV11-3 with TRBJ2-5; a weak D match, TRBD1 (6 bases). V lost 4 bases, J lost 5 bases, and 8 bases lay in between. This CDR3 is built from 12 residues. The germline CDR1 and CDR2 sequences are SGHNT and YENEEA. The CDR3 sequence is CASSSDRETQYF. The CDR3 DNA sequence: TGTGCCAGCAGCTCAGACAGGGAGACCCAGTACTTC.

V usage is TRBV29-1 and J usage is TRBJ2-7; tentative D call: TRBD2 (5 bases). Trimming took 3 bases from V and 2 from J, leaving 8 bases between them. CDR1 is SQVTM and CDR2 is ANQGSEA in the germline V gene. The CDR3 consists of 12 residues. In nucleotides, the CDR3 is TGCAGCGTTGAGGTGAGGGCCTACGAGCAGTACTTC. It specifies CSVEVRAYEQYF.

This clone was counted once. The gene calls are TRBV7-3 and TRBJ1-3; D ambiguous. Trimming cost V 8 bases and J 2 bases, with 10 bases left between them. The CDR3 runs 13 residues. Germline V gene sequence: CDR1 SGHTA, CDR2 FQGTGA. CDR3 loop: CASAGEAGNTIYF. In DNA form, the CDR3 reads TGTGCCAGCGCCGGGGAGGCTGGAAACACCATATATTTT.

V is TRBV7-6 and J is TRBJ2-7, with TRBD1 matching over 10 bases. The CDR3 sequence is 14 residues long. Per germline, CDR1 SGHVS and CDR2 FNYEAQ. J gave up 5 bases and V 1 base, and 2 bases lay outside the gene matches. The CDR3 loop is CASSLGGQGNEQYF. CDR3 coding DNA: TGTGCCAGCAGCTTAGGGGGACAGGGGAACGAGCAGTACTTC.

This clone was seen once. In nucleotides, the CDR3 is TGTGCCTCCCGAAAGGGAGCGGGAGGCTACGAGCAGTACTTC. Translating gives CASRKGAGGYEQYF. This chain uses TRBV10-3 with TRBJ2-7; 9 positions agree with TRBD2. V trimming: 11 bases; J trimming: 3 bases; junction bases outside the gene matches: 11. Germline assignment: CDR1 ENHRY and CDR2 SYGVKD. The CDR3 is made up of 14 amino acids.

This clone was seen a handful of times. The genes are TRBV7-9 and TRBJ2-3, with D perhaps matching TRBD2 (6 bases). The ends were cut back, 1 base at V and 4 bases at J, with 15 bases in the middle. This CDR3 comprises 16 residues. Germline values: CDR1 SEHNR, CDR2 FQNEAQ (reference sequence). The CDR3 DNA reads TGTGCCAGCAGCTTAGGCGACAGCCGGGGGTCAGATACGCAGTATTTT. Translated: CASSLGDSRGSDTQYF. The whole variable domain, filled in from reference TRBV7-9 and TRBJ2-3, reads DTGVSQNPRHKITKRGQNVTFRCDPISEHNRLYWYRQTLGQGPEFLTYFQNEAQLEKSRLLSDRFSAERPKGSFSTLEIQRTEQGDSAMYLCASSLGDSRGSDTQYFGPGTRLTVL.

The chain employs TRBV9 and TRBJ2-5; the D gene is possibly TRBD1 (6 bases). Between the trimmed V and J ends, which lost 0 bases and 5 bases, there was a span of 14 bases. Germline CDR1 SGDLS, CDR2 YYNGEE. The CDR3 spans 15 residues. CDR3: CASSVGLQGPETQYF. Written as DNA, the CDR3 is TGTGCCAGCAGCGTAGGACTGCAGGGGCCTGAGACCCAGTACTTC.

DNA of the CDR3: TGTGCCAGCAGCCAAGGGACAGGCAACTCCTACGAGCAGTACTTC. Its translation: CASSQGTGNSYEQYF. V and J are TRBV13 and TRBJ2-7, with 8 positions matching TRBD1. After removal of 5 bases from V and 0 bases from J, the junction contained 6 bases not matched to a gene. This CDR3 spans 15 amino acids. Germline values: CDR1 PRHDT, CDR2 FYEKMQ (reference sequence).

The chain is built from TRBV6-5 and TRBJ2-7; weak D call: TRBD1 (6 bases). V gave up 0 bases and J gave up 5 bases, with 14 bases separating them. There are 15 residues in the CDR3. Germline assignment: CDR1 MNHEY and CDR2 SVGAGI. The CDR3 region has the DNA TGTGCCAGCAGTTACTCGTCAGGGGTGAGGGACGAGCAGTACTTC. Protein sequence: CASSYSSGVRDEQYF.

In DNA form, the CDR3 reads TGCGCCAGCGAACGGGGGGGAGCCTACAATGAGCAGTTCTTC. Translating it yields CASERGGAYNEQFF. The rearrangement links TRBV5-1 to TRBJ2-1; 8 nucleotides line up with TRBD2. CDR1 and CDR2 from the germline V gene are SGHRS and YFSETQ. The CDR3 is 14 residues long. J was trimmed by 2 bases and V by 7 bases; bases with no gene match: 5. Variable domain in full (rest from reference TRBV5-1 and TRBJ2-1): KAGVTQTPRYLIKTRGQQVTLSCSPISGHRSVSWYQQTPGQGLQFLFEYFSETQRNKGNFPGRFSGRQFSNSRSEMNVSTLELGDSALYLCASERGGAYNEQFFGPGTRLTVL.

The rearrangement joins TRBV11-2 to TRBJ2-1, with 8 bases matching TRBD1. The germline gives CDR1 SGHAT, CDR2 FQNNGV. V was clipped by 4 bases and J by 4 bases; unmatched bases: 12. The CDR3 is 17 residues long. As DNA, the CDR3 is TGTGCCAGCAGCTCGGAGAGCCGGGACAGGAGGTACAATGAGCAGTTCTTC. This translates into CASSSESRDRRYNEQFF.

This clone showed up just a few times. The rearrangement uses TRBV5-6 and TRBJ2-2; 9 bases line up with TRBD1. J gave up 4 bases and V 0 bases, and 10 bases lay outside the gene matches. The germline gives CDR1 SGHDT, CDR2 YYEEEE. This CDR3 is built from 18 residues. The chain's CDR3 is CASSLVFGPGQGTGELFF. The CDR3 bases are TGTGCCAGCAGCTTGGTCTTTGGCCCGGGACAGGGCACCGGGGAGCTGTTTTTT. Supplemented by reference TRBV5-6 and TRBJ2-2, the full variable domain reads DAGVTQSPTHLIKTRGQQVTLRCSPKSGHDTVSWYQQALGQGPQFIFQYYEEEERQRGNFPDRFSGHQFPNYSSELNVNALLLGDSALYLCASSLVFGPGQGTGELFFGEGSRLTVL.

This chain links TRBV6-1 with TRBJ1-5; D not resolved. This CDR3 has 13 residues. CDR1 is MNHNS, CDR2 SASEGT, per germline. The V end was cut by 2 bases, the J end by 4 bases, with 6 bases between. CDR3 bases: TGTGCCAGCAGTGAAACGGGAAATCAGCCCCAGCATTTT. Protein: CASSETGNQPQHF.

The rearrangement links TRBV9 to TRBJ1-2; 7 bases fit TRBD1. The germline gives CDR1 SGDLS, CDR2 YYNGEE. This CDR3 spans 13 amino acids. Unmatched junction bases numbered 3, after V lost 4 bases and J lost 3 bases. This CDR3 is CASSTTGDYGYTF. In nucleotides, the CDR3 is TGTGCCAGCAGCACCACAGGGGACTATGGCTACACCTTC. Full variable domain (rest looked up from reference TRBV9 and TRBJ1-2): DSGVTQTPKHLITATGQRVTLRCSPRSGDLSVYWYQQSLDQGLQFLIQYYNGEERAKGNILERFSAQQFPDLHSELNLSSLELGDSALYFCASSTTGDYGYTFGSGTRLTVV.

The rearrangement joins TRBV7-2 to TRBJ2-3; 7 positions match TRBD1. From germline, CDR1 is SGHTA and CDR2 FQGNSA. This CDR3 has 14 residues. Losses at the gene ends were 4 bases for V and 6 bases for J; bases not matched to a gene: 7. DNA for the CDR3: TGTGCCAGCAGCTACGGACAGGATTTTGATACGCAGTATTTT. It specifies CASSYGQDFDTQYF. Supplemented by reference TRBV7-2 and TRBJ2-3, the full variable domain reads GAGVSQSPSNKVTEKGKDVELRCDPISGHTALYWYRQSLGQGLEFLIYFQGNSAPDKSGLPSDRFSAERTGGSVSTLTIQRTQQEDSAVYLCASSYGQDFDTQYFGPGTRLTVL.

This sequence joins TRBV5-8 and TRBJ2-1, with 9 bases lining up with TRBD1. The V segment lost 4 bases and the J segment 0 bases; nucleotides outside the gene matches: 11. This CDR3 region has 18 residues. Looked up from germline, CDR1 is SGHTS and CDR2 is YDEGEE. The CDR3 loop reads CASSKGQGHYGSYNEQFF. For the CDR3, the DNA is TGTGCCAGCAGCAAGGGACAGGGACATTACGGCTCCTACAATGAGCAGTTCTTC. Using reference TRBV5-8 and TRBJ2-1 for the parts outside the CDR3, the full variable domain is EAGVTQSPTHLIKTRGQQATLRCSPISGHTSVYWYQQALGLGLQFLLWYDEGEERNRGNFPPRFSGRQFPNYSSELNVNALELEDSALYLCASSKGQGHYGSYNEQFFGPGTRLTVL.

The gene calls are TRBV25-1 and TRBJ2-5; possibly TRBD2 for D (5 bases). The germline V and J ends were trimmed by 4 bases and 5 bases, with 14 bases remaining between them. The CDR3 is 14 amino acids. Per germline, CDR1 MGHDK and CDR2 SYGVNS. Written as DNA, the CDR3 is TGTGCCAGCAGTGGGAGGACTGGGGTGGAGACCCAGTACTTC. Translating it yields CASSGRTGVETQYF.

This chain uses TRBV2 with TRBJ2-3, with 9 bases matching TRBD2. Per germline, CDR1 SNHLY and CDR2 FYNNEI. This CDR3 comprises 13 residues. Unmatched junction bases numbered 4, after V lost 7 bases and J lost 5 bases. CDR3 DNA sequence: TGTGCCAGCATCGGACTAGCGAGAGATACGCAGTATTTT. Its protein product is CASIGLARDTQYF.

J is TRBJ1-2 and V is TRBV9; TRBD1 is a possible D gene (5 bases). Trimming removed 4 bases at V and 7 bases at J, with 14 bases between. Germline CDR1 SGDLS, CDR2 YYNGEE. The CDR3 sequence is 13 residues long. The CDR3 DNA reads TGTGCCAGCAGCCCCCGGGGGAAGGGTGGCTACACCTTC. As protein: CASSPRGKGGYTF.

The J gene is TRBJ2-7, the V gene TRBV6-5; D perhaps matches TRBD2 (6 bases). V gave up 8 bases and J gave up 2 bases, with 10 bases separating them. The CDR3 covers 12 residues. CDR1 is MNHEY and CDR2 is SVGAGI in the germline V gene. CDR3 in amino acids: CASYAGTYEQYF. The CDR3 DNA reads TGTGCCAGCTATGCGGGGACCTACGAGCAGTACTTC.

The chain recombines TRBV28 with TRBJ2-2; no reliable D call. Between the trimmed V and J ends, which lost 6 bases and 1 base, there was a span of 12 bases. Germline loops: CDR1 MDHEN, CDR2 SYDVKM. This CDR3 comprises 15 residues. CDR3 in amino acids: CASSPTTENTGELFF. Written as DNA, the CDR3 is TGTGCCAGCAGCCCAACAACCGAGAACACCGGGGAGCTGTTTTTT.

The chain combines TRBV27 with TRBJ1-2; D remains ambiguous. The CDR3 extends over 12 amino acids. The germline V and J ends were trimmed by 4 bases and 8 bases, with 11 bases remaining between them. The germline V gene has CDR1 MNHEY and CDR2 SMNVEV (reference sequence). The chain's CDR3 is CASSSAGDGYTF. In nucleotides, the CDR3 is TGTGCCAGCAGTTCCGCCGGAGACGGCTACACCTTC.

V and J are TRBV14 and TRBJ2-7; D is possibly TRBD1 (6 bases). The V end was cut by 1 base, the J end by 6 bases, with 10 bases between. This CDR3 spans 13 amino acids. Germline V gene sequence: CDR1 SGHDN, CDR2 FVKESK. CDR3 nucleotide sequence: TGTGCCAGCAGCCAAGCCGGACAGTCCGAGCAGTACTTC. Translating gives CASSQAGQSEQYF.

The genes are TRBV11-2 and TRBJ1-6; maybe TRBD1 (5 bases). The CDR3 runs 14 residues. Trimming shortened V by 5 bases and J by 9 bases, and 14 bases separated the two germline ends. Germline CDR1 SGHAT, CDR2 FQNNGV. The CDR3: CASSIGHRGSPLHF. CDR3 sequence (DNA): TGTGCCAGCAGCATCGGACACCGAGGTTCACCCCTCCACTTT. Supplemented by reference TRBV11-2 and TRBJ1-6, the full variable domain reads EAGVAQSPRYKIIEKRQSVAFWCNPISGHATLYWYQQILGQGPKLLIQFQNNGVVDDSQLPKDRFSAERLKGVDSTLKIQPAKLEDSAVYLCASSIGHRGSPLHFGNGTRLTVT.